The 18 T cell receptor beta chains below come from one sample, sequenced in a study of blood T cell repertoires in COVID-19. The protocol was immunoSEQ multiplex PCR, while the TCRdb copy is restricted to in-frame clones and leaves out a portion. The sample lists 310,000 or so clones, about 83% seen once, with about 1.2% in the top ten. The sequenced sample consisted of peripheral blood. Receptors were obtained from a woman aged 50 to 60 with acute or convalescent COVID-19.

CDR3 residues: CASTPRQDPFTPLHF. For the CDR3, the DNA is TGTGCCAGCACTCCCCGACAGGACCCCTTTACACCCCTCCACTTT. The gene calls are TRBV2 and TRBJ1-6, with D perhaps matching TRBD1 (6 bases). The V end lost 7 bases, the J end lost 11 bases, and 21 bases lay between the germline ends. This CDR3 has 15 residues. The V gene's germline CDR1 is SNHLY and CDR2 FYNNEI. The full variable domain, with the rest looked up from reference TRBV2 and TRBJ1-6, is EPEVTQTPSHQVTQMGQEVILRCVPISNHLYFYWYRQILGQKVEFLVSFYNNEISEKSEIFDDQFSVERPDGSNFTLKIRSTKLEDSAMYFCASTPRQDPFTPLHFGNGTRLTVT.

The chain employs TRBV30 and TRBJ2-3; 9 positions agree with TRBD2. V was clipped by 5 bases and J by 6 bases; unmatched bases: 18. The CDR3 is 17 residues long. Germline V gene data show CDR1 as GTSNPN and CDR2 as SVGIG (reference sequence). Written as DNA, the CDR3 is TGTGCCTGGGACTCGGTGGTGGGGCGGGGGGGCCTCGATACGCAGTATTTT. Translating gives CAWDSVVGRGGLDTQYF.

The chain couples TRBV9 to TRBJ2-1; the D is unclear. CDR3 length: 12 amino acids. From germline, CDR1 is SGDLS and CDR2 YYNGEE. Trimming cost V 0 bases and J 5 bases, with 3 bases left between them. The CDR3 loop reads CASSVVNNEQFF. The CDR3 region has the DNA TGTGCCAGCAGCGTAGTAAACAATGAGCAGTTCTTC. The variable domain in full, completed from reference TRBV9 and TRBJ2-1, reads DSGVTQTPKHLITATGQRVTLRCSPRSGDLSVYWYQQSLDQGLQFLIQYYNGEERAKGNILERFSAQQFPDLHSELNLSSLELGDSALYFCASSVVNNEQFFGPGTRLTVL.

This chain uses TRBV25-1 with TRBJ2-2; D possibly corresponds to TRBD2 (5 bases). From germline, CDR1 is MGHDK and CDR2 SYGVNS. The V and J ends lost 8 bases and 7 bases respectively, with 17 bases between them. CDR3 length equals 14 residues. DNA of the CDR3: TGTGCCAGCTGCCCGGACGGGGTGATCGGGGAGCTGTTTTTT. It codes for CASCPDGVIGELFF.

The chain uses TRBV6-5 and TRBJ1-4; the match to TRBD1 covers 7 bases. The CDR3 consists of 15 residues. The J segment lost 8 bases and the V segment lost 6 bases, leaving 12 bases of the junction unmatched. Per the germline V gene, CDR1 is MNHEY and CDR2 is SVGAGI. In nucleotides, the CDR3 is TGTGCCAGCAGCCCGGGTGACAGGGAGGTAGAAAAACTGTTTTTT. As protein: CASSPGDREVEKLFF.

This clone was picked up one time. The chain joins TRBV3-1 (or the pseudogene TRBV3-2) to TRBJ1-1; 7 nucleotides line up with TRBD1. Germline CDR1 and CDR2: LGHDT and YNNKEL (reference sequence). The CDR3 sequence is 14 residues long. Trimming removed 6 bases from V and 0 bases from J; junction bases left unmatched: 4. In DNA form, the CDR3 reads TGTGCCAGCAGGCCCAGGGGGATGAACACTGAAGCTTTCTTT. Residues: CASRPRGMNTEAFF.

The rearrangement joins TRBV3-1 (or the pseudogene TRBV3-2) to TRBJ1-2, with D tentatively TRBD1 (6 bases). V was clipped by 4 bases and J by 2 bases, with 14 bases between them. Per germline, CDR1 LGHDT and CDR2 YNNKEL (reference sequence). The CDR3 loop spans 15 amino acids. As DNA, the CDR3 is TGTGCCAGCAGCCCCCGTGGACAGCGGAACTATGGCTACACCTTC. Translating it yields CASSPRGQRNYGYTF.

This rearrangement joins TRBV2 to TRBJ2-1; 10 positions agree with TRBD2. CDR1 and CDR2 (germline): SNHLY, FYNNEI. This CDR3 is 14 amino acids long. The ends lost 7 bases at V and 9 bases at J; junction bases unmatched: 9. DNA of the CDR3: TGTGCCAGCAAGTCTGAGCGGGAGGGTGGTGAGCAGTTCTTC. Translating gives CASKSEREGGEQFF.

The rearrangement uses TRBV5-1 and TRBJ1-4; D unclear. Deletions cut 0 bases from V and 4 bases from J, with 4 bases between. From germline, CDR1 is SGHRS and CDR2 YFSETQ. The CDR3 totals 13 residues. CDR3 region: CASSLDSNEKLFF. The CDR3 bases are TGCGCCAGCAGCTTGGACAGTAATGAAAAACTGTTTTTT.

As to this clone: At the DNA level, this CDR3 is encoded by other sequences in the same sample as well. V and J are TRBV7-9 and TRBJ1-2; 8 bases map to TRBD1. This CDR3 has 14 residues. CDR1 SEHNR and CDR2 FQNEAQ come from the germline V gene (reference sequence). The V and J ends lost 3 bases and 4 bases, in that order; junction bases with no gene match: 4. CDR3 nucleotide sequence: TGTGCCAGCAGCTTCGGACAGGGAGGCTATGGCTACACCTTC. Amino acids: CASSFGQGGYGYTF.

The rearrangement uses TRBV6-6 and TRBJ1-3, with 9 bases fitting TRBD1. The CDR3 contains 16 residues. V gave up 4 bases and J gave up 3 bases; unmatched junction bases: 7. From germline, CDR1 is MNHNY and CDR2 SVGAGI (reference sequence). This chain's CDR3 is CASSWGQGKGGNTIYF. Written as DNA, the CDR3 is TGTGCCAGCAGTTGGGGACAGGGAAAAGGTGGAAACACCATATATTTT.

V usage is TRBV7-2 and J usage is TRBJ2-7; TRBD2 aligns across 10 bases. The ends lost 0 bases at V and 5 bases at J; junction bases unmatched: 7. Germline V gives CDR1 SGHTA, CDR2 FQGNSA. This CDR3 is built from 16 residues. The DNA for the CDR3 is TGTGCCAGCAGCTTAGCCCCAGCGGGGGGGCCGAACGAGCAGTACGTC. This translates into CASSLAPAGGPNEQYV.

The chain combines TRBV10-3 with TRBJ2-1, with 11 bases matching TRBD1. CDR3 size: 16 residues. The junction had 11 bases not matched to a gene; V was cut back by 4 bases and J by 9 bases. The germline gives CDR1 ENHRY, CDR2 SYGVKD. This chain's CDR3 is CAISGRTGGSLGEQFF. CDR3 nucleotides: TGTGCCATCAGTGGGAGGACAGGGGGCTCTCTGGGTGAGCAGTTCTTC.

The gene calls are TRBV7-9 and TRBJ1-1, with TRBD1 matching 7 bases. The trim removed 1 base at V and 4 bases at J, leaving 3 bases unmatched. Germline CDR1 SEHNR, CDR2 FQNEAQ (reference sequence). The CDR3 spans 14 residues. Written as DNA, the CDR3 is TGTGCCAGCAGCTTAGGACAGGGCTCCACTGAAGCTTTCTTT. This encodes CASSLGQGSTEAFF.

This clone has more than one count but fewer than ten. The gene calls are TRBV28 and TRBJ2-2; 11 bases are shared with TRBD2. Trimming took 7 bases from V and 8 from J; bases not matched to a gene: 3. Germline values: CDR1 MDHEN, CDR2 SYDVKM. The CDR3 is 13 amino acids. CDR3 protein: CASTTSGRGELFF. CDR3 nucleotide sequence: TGTGCCAGCACAACTAGCGGGAGAGGGGAGCTGTTTTTT.

This clone was seen just once. The chain has TRBV2 and TRBJ2-2, with 7 bases identical to TRBD2. The CDR3 runs to 14 residues. With 5 bases clipped from V and 4 bases from J, the junction kept 4 bases outside the gene matches. Germline CDR1 and CDR2: SNHLY and FYNNEI. The CDR3 region is CASSPGLITGELFF. CDR3 sequence (DNA): TGTGCCAGCAGTCCGGGACTAATCACCGGGGAGCTGTTTTTT.

This chain uses TRBV3-1 (or the pseudogene TRBV3-2) with TRBJ1-2; 9 nucleotides agree with TRBD1. V lost 1 base to trimming and J lost 13 bases; unmatched junction nucleotides: 4. This CDR3 is 12 amino acids long. Per germline, CDR1 LGHDT and CDR2 YNNKEL (reference sequence). CDR3 protein: CASSQGDRALTF. As DNA, the CDR3 is TGTGCCAGCAGCCAAGGGGACAGGGCCCTCACCTTC.

CDR3 region: CASSLGIFTHEQYV. In nucleotides, the CDR3 is TGTGCCAGCAGCCTCGGGATTTTTACCCACGAGCAGTACGTC. The chain recombines TRBV6-5 with TRBJ2-7; possible D gene TRBD2, 5 bases. Germline lookup yields CDR1 MNHEY and CDR2 SVGAGI. Between the trimmed V and J ends, which lost 6 bases and 5 bases, there was a span of 17 bases. CDR3 length: 14 amino acids.